This TCR beta chain was sequenced in a study of cytomegalovirus exposure and HLA in healthy donors. The CDR3 totals 13 residues. Germline CDR1 reads SGHTS; CDR2 reads YDEGEE. Trimming shortened V by 5 bases and J by 4 bases, and 12 bases separated the two germline ends. This clone was observed once. Its specificity is unknown. Study results and limitations: Despite most TCR sequences being rare, some public TCRs occurred in many donors. Later analysis demonstrated an association between a missense DCLRE1C variant and TCR beta V- and J-gene trimming.

With 60 Vbeta and 13 Jbeta primers, the PCR was carried out. Study processing details: A follow-up analysis tallied 60 million to 85 million unique TCR beta chains, some 11 million shared. Assay used: immunoSEQ multiplex PCR; TCRdb lists only in-frame clones, some missing. V and J calls and clone size are copied from that table; D and trimming were computed from the DNA. The sample has some 120,000 clones, more than 75% seen once; the top ten hold around 3.6%. This clonotype was obtained from a man aged 40-49 years in good health and CMV-seronegative. The rearrangement joins TRBV5-8 to TRBJ2-5; D gene unclear. Material for sequencing was PBMCs. CDR3 bases: TGTGCCAGCAGGTATGCAGGAACAGAGACCCAGTACTTC. Translated: CASRYAGTETQYF.